The 7 T cell receptor beta chains presented below share a single source sample, sequenced in a study of shared clonotypes between healthy human individuals. Measured with immunoSEQ multiplex PCR; TCRdb has only the in-frame clones, and not every one. The sample yields about 600,000 clones, approximately 97% seen once. Sequencing used naive CD4+ T cells sorted from blood. Subset here: CD45RA+ positively selected. The receptor set was obtained from a woman in her twenties or thirties in good health.

This chain uses TRBV4-1 with TRBJ1-4; D may be TRBD1 (5 bases). Trimming shortened V by 4 bases and J by 0 bases, and 12 bases separated the two germline ends. The CDR3 spans 16 residues. The germline V gene has CDR1 MGHRA and CDR2 YSYEKL. The CDR3 nucleotides are TGCGCCAGCAGCCTCGGGACCGCCACAACTAATGAAAAACTGTTTTTT. This translates into CASSLGTATTNEKLFF.

The V and J genes are TRBV7-9 and TRBJ1-1; TRBD1 agrees at 7 bases. The CDR3 is 14 amino acids. The ends lost 5 bases at V and 1 base at J; junction bases unmatched: 4. Germline-derived CDR1 and CDR2 are SEHNR and FQNEAQ (reference sequence). CDR3 sequence (DNA): TGTGCCAGCAGCCTACGGACAGGGAACACTGAAGCTTTCTTT. Translating gives CASSLRTGNTEAFF.

The chain uses TRBV28 and TRBJ1-2; possibly TRBD1 for D (5 bases). The CDR3 has 16 amino acids. Deletions cut 3 bases from V and 4 bases from J, with 18 bases between. Germline CDR1 MDHEN, CDR2 SYDVKM. CDR3 sequence: CASSFGGSTGIYGYTF. The DNA for the CDR3 is TGTGCCAGCAGTTTTGGGGGGTCCACCGGAATCTATGGCTACACCTTC.

The chain employs TRBV5-4 and TRBJ2-5, with 7 bases identical to TRBD2. V lost 4 bases, J lost 5 bases, and 8 bases stayed unmatched. The CDR3 loop spans 14 amino acids. Germline V lookup: CDR1 SGHNT, CDR2 YYREEE (reference sequence). The CDR3 loop is CASSGRETGETQYF. CDR3 nucleotide sequence: TGTGCCAGCAGCGGGCGGGAGACTGGGGAGACCCAGTACTTC.

The chain is built from TRBV29-1 and TRBJ2-3; 13 bases map to TRBD2. CDR1 and CDR2 from the germline V gene are SQVTM and ANQGSEA. Trimming cost V 4 bases and J 4 bases; bases outside gene matches: 8. The length of the CDR3 is 16 residues. The CDR3 region has the DNA TGCAGCGTTGCCCGGACTAGCGGGAGCGGAGCAGATACGCAGTATTTT. Translation: CSVARTSGSGADTQYF.

The V gene is TRBV28, the J gene TRBJ1-2; D might be TRBD1 (6 bases). Deletions cut 10 bases from V and 4 bases from J, with 16 bases between. The CDR3 spans 13 residues. Germline CDR1 MDHEN, CDR2 SYDVKM. The CDR3 coding sequence is TGTGCCATCCCCGCGGAAGGGGGCTATGGCTACACCTTC. Its protein is CAIPAEGGYGYTF.

A single count supports this clone. Here the CDR3 reads CASSFVQGDTEAFF. The CDR3 nucleotides are TGCGCCAGCAGCTTTGTACAGGGGGATACTGAAGCTTTCTTT. This chain joins TRBV5-1 and TRBJ1-1, with 8 bases that match TRBD1. V was clipped by 2 bases and J by 5 bases; unmatched bases: 5. CDR1 is SGHRS and CDR2 is YFSETQ in the germline V gene. The CDR3 sequence is 14 residues long.